The T cell receptor (beta chain) described here comes from a study of response to subunit inactivated influenza vaccine. Findings and caveats of the study: Seasonal influenza vaccination, on each occasion, was suggested by the authors to recruit few new T cells.

The CDR3 extends over 13 amino acids. The germline V and J ends were trimmed by 3 bases and 9 bases, with 15 bases remaining between them. This clonotype showed up just a few times. Its antigen is still unknown. TCRdb redid the calling of the RT-PCR reads with MiXCR, one entry per CDR3 protein. Of 600,000 to 700,000 distinct CDR3 sequences in the sample, 11% to 15% were seen once. This TCR was sampled from a man aged 45-60 years who received an inactivated influenza vaccine. Sequencing used PBMCs from blood, obtained 14 to 15 days before vaccination. The chain employs TRBV12-3 or TRBV12-4 and TRBJ2-7, with D possibly TRBD2 on 6 matching bases. The CDR3 DNA sequence: TGTGCCAGCAGTTTTTATCGGCGGGACTCGCAGTACTTC. This encodes CASSFYRRDSQYF.